Below are 2 T cell receptor beta chains sequenced from a single sample in a study of T cell responses to AZD1222 COVID-19 vaccine. Assay: immunoSEQ multiplex PCR; the TCRdb copy retains only in-frame clones and omits some. The table lists roughly 110,000 clones, around 93% of them singletons, with over 7% in the top ten. The sequencing here drew on peripheral blood, taken 28 days after the second AZD1222 dose. The receptor set was obtained from an adult who received the AZD1222 COVID-19 vaccine.

The rearrangement uses TRBV7-2 and TRBJ2-1; D possibly corresponds to TRBD1 (5 bases). This CDR3 contains 13 residues. The germline gives CDR1 SGHTA, CDR2 FQGNSA. V was pared by 5 bases and J by 5 bases, with 10 bases between. The CDR3 region has the DNA TGTGCCAGCAGCGCGGACAACCACAATGAGCAGTTCTTC. It encodes CASSADNHNEQFF.

The DNA of the CDR3 is TGTGCCAGCAGCGTGGACAGCTATGGCTACACCTTC. It specifies CASSVDSYGYTF. The V call is TRBV7-9, the J call TRBJ1-2; perhaps TRBD1 as D (6 bases). Looked up from germline, CDR1 is SEHNR and CDR2 is FQNEAQ (reference sequence). This CDR3 has 12 amino acids. The ends were cut back, 5 bases at V and 4 bases at J, with 8 bases in the middle.